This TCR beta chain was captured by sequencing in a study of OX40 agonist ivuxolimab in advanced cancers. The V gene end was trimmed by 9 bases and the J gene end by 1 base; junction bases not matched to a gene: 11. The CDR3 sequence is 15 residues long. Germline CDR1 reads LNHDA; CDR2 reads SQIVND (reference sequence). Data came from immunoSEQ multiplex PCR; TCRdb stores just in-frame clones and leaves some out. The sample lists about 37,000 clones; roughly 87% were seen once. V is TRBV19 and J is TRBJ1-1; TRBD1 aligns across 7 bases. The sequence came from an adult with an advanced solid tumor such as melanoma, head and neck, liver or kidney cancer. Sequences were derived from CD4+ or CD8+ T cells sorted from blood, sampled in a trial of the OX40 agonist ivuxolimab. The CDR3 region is CASRARTGPNTEAFF. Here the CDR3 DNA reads TGTGCCAGCAGAGCAAGGACAGGACCGAACACTGAAGCTTTCTTT.